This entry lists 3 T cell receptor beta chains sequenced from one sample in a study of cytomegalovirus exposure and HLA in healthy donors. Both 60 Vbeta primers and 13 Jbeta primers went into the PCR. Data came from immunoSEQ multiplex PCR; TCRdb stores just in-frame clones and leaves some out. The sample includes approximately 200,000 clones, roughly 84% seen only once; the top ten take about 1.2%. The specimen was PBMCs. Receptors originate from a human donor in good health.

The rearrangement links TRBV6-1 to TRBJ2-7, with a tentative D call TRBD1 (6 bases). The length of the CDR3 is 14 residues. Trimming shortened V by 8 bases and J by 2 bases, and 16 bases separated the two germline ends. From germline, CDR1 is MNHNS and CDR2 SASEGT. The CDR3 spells CASRTGTIPYEQYF. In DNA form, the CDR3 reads TGTGCCAGCCGCACCGGGACAATACCCTACGAGCAGTACTTC.

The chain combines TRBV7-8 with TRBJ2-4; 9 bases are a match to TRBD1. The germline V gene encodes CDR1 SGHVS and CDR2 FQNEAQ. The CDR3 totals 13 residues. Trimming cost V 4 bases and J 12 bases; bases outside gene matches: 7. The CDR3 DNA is TGTGCCAGCAGCTACGGACCGGGACAGGGTCAGTACTTC. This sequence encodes CASSYGPGQGQYF. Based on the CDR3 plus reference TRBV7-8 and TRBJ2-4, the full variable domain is GAGVSQSPRYKVAKRGQDVALRCDPISGHVSLFWYQQALGQGPEFLTYFQNEAQLDKSGLPSDRFFAERPEGSVSTLKIQRTQQEDSAVYLCASSYGPGQGQYFGAGTRLSVL.

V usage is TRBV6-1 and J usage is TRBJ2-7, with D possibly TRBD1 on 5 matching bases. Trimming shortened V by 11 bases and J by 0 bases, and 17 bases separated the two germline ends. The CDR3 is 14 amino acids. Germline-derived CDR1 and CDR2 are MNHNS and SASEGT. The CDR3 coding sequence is TGTGCCGGGGCTCTAACACCAAGCTCCTACGAGCAGTACTTC. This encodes CAGALTPSSYEQYF.